Listed below are T cell receptor beta chains from one sample, sequenced in a study of T cell responses to AZD1222 COVID-19 vaccine. The method was immunoSEQ multiplex PCR; TCRdb's version includes in-frame clones alone and lacks a portion of them. The table lists about 160,000 clones, 90% of them singletons. The material was peripheral blood, obtained 28 days after the second AZD1222 dose. The receptors come from an adult who received the AZD1222 COVID-19 vaccine. Each CDR3 is given with its conserved first and last residue. The D gene is left open where the match is weak. Size values are once, few and many counts, or a class for expanded clones, and some rows have none.

NA TRBJ2-4 NA TRBV21-1 TGTGCCAGCAGCAAAGGGGACAGGGTGATCAAAAACATTCAGTACTTC CASSKGDRVIKNIQYF
NA TRBJ1-2 NA TRBV28 TGTGCCAGCAGTTCACTACAGGGAGGTGGCTACACCTTC CASSSLQGGGYTF
NA TRBJ2-7 TRBD1 TRBV24-1 TGTGCCACCAGTGATTTGAAAGGGGACAGGGTAAGCGAGCAGTACTTC CATSDLKGDRVSEQYF
NA TRBJ2-1 TRBD2 TRBV20-1 TGCAGTGCTAGTCGCCTAGCGGGTCCGGGTGAGCAGTTCTTC CSASRLAGPGEQFF
NA TRBJ1-2 NA TRBV30 TGTGCCTGGAGTCTGGCCCAGGTCACCTATGGCTACACCTTC CAWSLAQVTYGYTF
NA TRBJ1-1 NA TRBV6-5 TGTGCCAGCAGTTACTCTGAGGGTGCGGCTGAAGCTTTCTTT CASSYSEGAAEAFF
NA TRBJ2-5 NA TRBV5-4 TGTGCCAGCAACCACCCGGGGTACCAAGAGACCCAGTACTTC CASNHPGYQETQYF
NA TRBJ2-3 NA TRBV5-4 TGTGCCAGCAGCAGTGACACAGATACGCAGTATTTT CASSSDTDTQYF
NA TRBJ1-3 TRBD1 TRBV10-3 TGTGCCATCAGTGATCCAGGGGGCGGAAACACCATATATTTT CAISDPGGGNTIYF
NA TRBJ1-4 NA TRBV19 TGTGCCACGTTACCGCGGGACGCAACTAATGAAAAACTGTTTTTT CATLPRDATNEKLFF
NA TRBJ1-2 NA TRBV5-1 TGCGCCAGCAGCCTGTCCCGGGACTTGGGGCCTAACTATGGCTACACCTTC CASSLSRDLGPNYGYTF
once TRBJ2-7 NA TRBV19 TGTGCCAGTAGTAGCGACAGATCCTACGAGCAGTACTTC CASSSDRSYEQYF
NA TRBJ1-1 NA TRBV30 TGTGCCTGGAGTGTCCTGATTTACACTGAAGCTTTCTTT CAWSVLIYTEAFF
NA TRBJ2-2 TRBD2 TRBV5-4 TGTGCCAGCAGCGTAGCGGGGAGGGCCGCCGGGGAGCTGTTTTTT CASSVAGRAAGELFF
NA TRBJ2-1 NA TRBV24-1 TGTGCCACCAGTGACTACATGAACAATGAGCAGTTCTTC CATSDYMNNEQFF
NA TRBJ2-1 TRBD1 TRBV7-8 TGTGCCAGCAGCCCGACAGGGGGCTCCTACAATGAGCAGTTCTTC CASSPTGGSYNEQFF
NA TRBJ2-3 NA TRBV10-2 TGCGCCAGCAGTGACCCGATACAGGGTGATACGCAGTATTTT CASSDPIQGDTQYF
NA TRBJ2-3 TRBD1 TRBV11-3 TGTGCCAGCAGCAAAGACAGGGCTAGCACAGATACGCAGTATTTT CASSKDRASTDTQYF
NA TRBJ1-1 NA TRBV18 TGTGCCAGCTCCCTCAGGGTCATCCCAAATGAAGCTTTCTTT CASSLRVIPNEAFF
once TRBJ2-1 TRBD2 TRBV5-4 TGTGCCAGCAGCCCACCGGGACTAGCAACCTACAATGAGCAGTTCTTC CASSPPGLATYNEQFF
few TRBJ2-7 NA TRBV18 TGTGCCAGCTCACCAGGGGTGGGGAACTACGAGCAGTACTTC CASSPGVGNYEQYF
NA TRBJ2-7 TRBD2 TRBV7-8 TGTGCCAGCAGCTTAGTAAGCGGGAGTTTCAACGAGCAGTACTTC CASSLVSGSFNEQYF
NA TRBJ1-2 NA TRBV11-2 TGTGCCAGCAGACCGCCGCCGAGCGATGGCTACACCTTC CASRPPPSDGYTF
once TRBJ1-1 TRBD1 TRBV9 TGTGCCAGCAGCGTAGTCGCAGGGGGCGCGACCACTGAAGCTTTCTTT CASSVVAGGATTEAFF
NA TRBJ2-1 TRBD1 TRBV6-2/TRBV6-3 TGTGCCAGCAGTTACGGGACAGGTAATGAGCAGTTCTTC CASSYGTGNEQFF
NA TRBJ1-2 NA TRBV28 TGTGCCAGCAGTTCAGGCTTATATGGCTACACCTTC CASSSGLYGYTF
NA TRBJ1-1 TRBD1 TRBV5-1 TGCGCCAGCAGCCGGGGACAGCTGAACACTGAAGCTTTCTTT CASSRGQLNTEAFF
few TRBJ1-5 NA TRBV6-1 TGTGCCAGCAGTGAAGGGGGGCAGAATCAGCCCCAGCATTTT CASSEGGQNQPQHF
NA TRBJ2-7 NA TRBV7-8 TGTGCCAGCAGCTTCCGGAGAGAGAGCTCCTACGAGCAGTACTTC CASSFRRESSYEQYF
NA TRBJ1-1 TRBD1 TRBV28 TGTGCCAGCAGTGTTCAGGGGGTGAACACTGAAGCTTTCTTT CASSVQGVNTEAFF
NA TRBJ2-1 NA TRBV5-1 TGCGCCAGCAGCTACGGTGGGGCCGAAGGTTACAATGAGCAGTTCTTC CASSYGGAEGYNEQFF
NA TRBJ1-3 NA TRBV11-1 TGTGCCAGCAGCCCGAAGTTCTACTCTGGAAACACCATATATTTT CASSPKFYSGNTIYF
NA TRBJ2-5 NA TRBV7-9 TGTGCCAGCCAGGGAGCGGAGACCCAGTACTTC CASQGAETQYF
NA TRBJ2-7 NA TRBV12-3/TRBV12-4 TGTGCCAGCAGTTTAGGCTACGAGCAGTACTTC CASSLGYEQYF
NA TRBJ1-1 NA TRBV19 TGTGCCAGTAGTATTTCTACGCAGGGGAGGGTGGCTTTCTTT CASSISTQGRVAFF
NA TRBJ1-5 TRBD1 TRBV11-2 TGTGCCAGCAGCTTAGGGACAGGGGATAATCAGCCCCAGCATTTT CASSLGTGDNQPQHF
NA TRBJ1-4 NA TRBV12-5 TGTGCTAGTGGTTTGGCCTCCAGGGGATGGACAACTAATGAAAAACTGTTTTTT CASGLASRGWTTNEKLFF
NA TRBJ2-7 TRBD1 TRBV19 TGTGCCAGTAGTAGGACAGGGAAGACCCTCGAGCAGTACTTC CASSRTGKTLEQYF
NA TRBJ2-1 NA TRBV5-1 TGCGCCAGCAGCTTAATAGAATCGGGGTCCTACAATGAGCAGTTCTTC CASSLIESGSYNEQFF
NA TRBJ2-5 TRBD1 TRBV7-8 TGTGCCAGCAGCTTAAGGACAGGGAGCTTCCAAGAGACCCAGTACTTC CASSLRTGSFQETQYF
once TRBJ2-7 NA TRBV5-6 TGTGCCAGCAGCATCCGGGACAATATGGGGGAGCAGTACTTC CASSIRDNMGEQYF
NA TRBJ2-1 TRBD2 TRBV5-1 TGCGCCAGCAGCTTGGACGGACTAGTTTCCAATGAGCAGTTCTTC CASSLDGLVSNEQFF
NA TRBJ2-1 NA TRBV6-2/TRBV6-3 TGTGCCAGCAGCCCTAACTACAATGAGCAGTTCTTC CASSPNYNEQFF
NA TRBJ1-1 NA TRBV29-1 TGCAGCGCCTTAGAGGGGCACACTGAAGCTTTCTTT CSALEGHTEAFF
NA TRBJ2-3 NA TRBV6-1 TGTGCCAGCAGTGAAACCGGAGGAGATACGCAGTATTTT CASSETGGDTQYF
NA TRBJ1-2 TRBD1 TRBV6-1 TGTGCCAGCAGTGAGGACAGGGTCCATGGCTACACCTTC CASSEDRVHGYTF
once TRBJ2-7 NA TRBV7-9 TGTGCCAGCAGCTCGGACCCATACGAGCAGTACTTC CASSSDPYEQYF